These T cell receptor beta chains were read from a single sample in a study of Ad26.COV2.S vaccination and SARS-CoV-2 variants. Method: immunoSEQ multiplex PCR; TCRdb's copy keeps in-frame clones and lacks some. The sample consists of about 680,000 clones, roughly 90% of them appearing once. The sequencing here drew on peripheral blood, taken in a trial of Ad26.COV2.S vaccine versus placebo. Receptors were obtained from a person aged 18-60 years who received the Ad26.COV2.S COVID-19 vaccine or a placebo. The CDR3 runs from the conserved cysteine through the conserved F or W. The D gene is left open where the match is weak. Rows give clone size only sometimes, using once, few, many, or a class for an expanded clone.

TGCAGCGCCTTCATGAACACTGAAGCTTTCTTT	CSAFMNTEAFF	.	once	TRBV29-1	TRBJ1-1
TGTGCCAGCAGCCAACGACAGGCCGATGAGCAGTTCTTC	CASSQRQADEQFF	.	.	TRBV4-2	TRBJ2-1
TGTGCCACCAGCAGAGGCGGGGGGGAGGACTATGGCTACACCTTC	CATSRGGGEDYGYTF	.	.	TRBV15	TRBJ1-2
TGCAGCGCTACCGGGAGGGGGAACACCGGGGAGCTGTTTTTT	CSATGRGNTGELFF	TRBD2	.	TRBV29-1	TRBJ2-2
TGTGCCAGCAGTGAATTCGGGCCGCAGGGAGATTCACCCCTCCACTTT	CASSEFGPQGDSPLHF	.	few	TRBV6-1	TRBJ1-6
TGTGCCAGCAGCCGGGGACTAGCGGAACAAGAGACCCAGTACTTC	CASSRGLAEQETQYF	TRBD2	.	TRBV5-8	TRBJ2-5
TGTGCCAGCAGTGTGCAGGGGACCTATAATTCACCCCTCCACTTT	CASSVQGTYNSPLHF	.	.	TRBV2	TRBJ1-6
TGCGCCAGCAGCCAGGGACAAGCCTACGAGCAGTACTTC	CASSQGQAYEQYF	.	once	TRBV4-3	TRBJ2-7
TGTGCCAGTAGTATAGATCCCCCTGTGGGTAGCGGGAGCAGAGATACGCAGTATTTT	CASSIDPPVGSGSRDTQYF	TRBD2	.	TRBV19	TRBJ2-3
TGTGCCATCACGGGGAGGGCCCTGTCCAATGAGCAGTTCTTC	CAITGRALSNEQFF	TRBD2	.	TRBV10-3	TRBJ2-1
TGTGCCAGCAGTGATTCAACTAGCGGGGGCACAGATACGCAGTATTTT	CASSDSTSGGTDTQYF	TRBD2	few	TRBV2	TRBJ2-3
TGTGCCAGTAGTGTGGGAAACAATCAGCCCCAGCATTTT	CASSVGNNQPQHF	.	.	TRBV19	TRBJ1-5
TGTGCCAGCAGTGAATTCGGCAGGCAAGAGCAGTTCTTC	CASSEFGRQEQFF	.	.	TRBV25-1	TRBJ2-1
TGTGCCAGTAGCAACCGGGACAGTACTGTTGAAGCTTTCTTT	CASSNRDSTVEAFF	TRBD1	once	TRBV19	TRBJ1-1
TGTGCCAGCAGTTTTATGGGACCGGGACTAGATACCGGGGAGCTGTTTTTT	CASSFMGPGLDTGELFF	TRBD2	.	TRBV27	TRBJ2-2
TGTGCCTGGAGTACAGGCGAGACCCAGTACTTC	CAWSTGETQYF	.	.	TRBV30	TRBJ2-5
TGTGCCAGCAGCTTAAGGGGTGGGGGAGCGGCGAACACCGGGGAGCTGTTTTTT	CASSLRGGGAANTGELFF	.	.	TRBV7-3	TRBJ2-2
TGTGCCAGCAGCTTAGCGGGGTTGGCGGGAGAGGCCACAGATACGCAGTATTTT	CASSLAGLAGEATDTQYF	TRBD2	.	TRBV7-2	TRBJ2-3
TGTGCCAGCAGTTATGCCCAAGGGAATCCTAACTATGGCTACACCTTC	CASSYAQGNPNYGYTF	.	.	TRBV6-5	TRBJ1-2
TGTGCCAGCAGCCAAGAACCGTATGGCTACACCTTC	CASSQEPYGYTF	.	once	TRBV3-1/TRBV3-2	TRBJ1-2
TGTGCCAGCAGCTTGGGGACTAGCGACACAGATACGCAGTATTTT	CASSLGTSDTDTQYF	TRBD2	.	TRBV7-9	TRBJ2-3
TGTGCCAGCAGCCCCCCAACCTACGAGCAGTACTTC	CASSPPTYEQYF	.	.	TRBV7-2	TRBJ2-7
TGTGCCAGCAGCTTGGCCGGCAGGGGAGAAGCTTTCTTT	CASSLAGRGEAFF	.	once	TRBV5-4	TRBJ1-1
TGCGCCAGCAGCCAAGGGGGGTGGGGAGATACGCAGTATTTT	CASSQGGWGDTQYF	.	.	TRBV4-3	TRBJ2-3
TGTGCCAGCTCGTCCGCCGGTCTCAACTATGGCTACACCTTC	CASSSAGLNYGYTF	.	.	TRBV18	TRBJ1-2
TGTGCCAGCAGTGCCAACTCCTACGAGCAGTACTTC	CASSANSYEQYF	.	.	TRBV6-2/TRBV6-3	TRBJ2-7
TGTGCCAGTAGTGCCGGGACAGGGAATTCCTATAATTCACCCCTCCACTTT	CASSAGTGNSYNSPLHF	TRBD1	few	TRBV19	TRBJ1-6
TGTGCCAGCAGCCGGGCCGGGTCGACTAGCGGGAGCTTAACCGGGGAGCTGTTTTTT	CASSRAGSTSGSLTGELFF	TRBD2	.	TRBV3-1/TRBV3-2	TRBJ2-2
TGTGCCAGCAGTCTCCACGGGACTAGCGGGAGATACGAGCAGTACTTC	CASSLHGTSGRYEQYF	TRBD2	.	TRBV6-2/TRBV6-3	TRBJ2-7
TGTGCCAGCGCCCGGGGACAGGTGACTTACGAGCAGTACTTC	CASARGQVTYEQYF	TRBD1	.	TRBV2	TRBJ2-7
TGTGCCAGTAGGGTCGGTCAGACTAATTCACCCCTCCACTTT	CASRVGQTNSPLHF	.	few	TRBV19	TRBJ1-6
TGTGCCAGCAGCTTCCGGGATCCCACCGGGGAGCTGTTTTTT	CASSFRDPTGELFF	.	.	TRBV7-2	TRBJ2-2
TGTGCCTGGAGTGGGGGACAGGAAATTGATACGCAGTATTTT	CAWSGGQEIDTQYF	TRBD1	.	TRBV30	TRBJ2-3
TGTGCCAGCAGTTTTCGGGGCTCCTCCGGGACAGTGGGTTCACCCCTCCACTTT	CASSFRGSSGTVGSPLHF	TRBD1	.	TRBV27	TRBJ1-6
TGTGCCTGGAGTCGACAGGGAGGCACTGAAGCTTTCTTT	CAWSRQGGTEAFF	TRBD1	.	TRBV30	TRBJ1-1